The 11 T cell receptor beta chains below were found in one sample sequenced in a study of T cell responses to AZD1222 COVID-19 vaccine (dated by TCRdb to the early 2020s). The label giving this sample's time point can be read as: baseline before first vaccination. The library was made by the immunoSEQ multiplex PCR assay. Entries here come from immuneACCESS through TCRdb and include only in-frame sequences with V and J called. Some clones fail to appear in such tables; in the studies checked, an unresolved V gene covers under half of the shortfall, and the cause of the remainder is unknown. Recorded for this sample are 75,000 to 85,000 clones; around 90% of them occurred a single time. The leading ten clones occupy about a quarter of the sample. The sequencing used peripheral blood, collected on day 0 of AZD1222 vaccination. These receptors were obtained from an adult in good health.

This clone has a handful of counts. The chain uses TRBV11-3 and TRBJ1-1; weak D call: TRBD1 (6 bases). V lost 1 base and J lost 2, with 11 bases in between. The CDR3 is made up of 15 amino acids. In germline, CDR1 is SGHNT, CDR2 YENEEA. This CDR3 is CASSLAAGANTEAFF. In DNA, the CDR3 is TGTGCCAGCAGCTTAGCGGCAGGGGCTAACACTGAAGCTTTCTTT.

The chain uses TRBV7-2 and TRBJ1-1; 9 positions agree with TRBD1. The J segment lost 6 bases and the V segment lost 2 bases, leaving 4 bases of the junction unmatched. There are 14 residues in the CDR3. Germline assignment: CDR1 SGHTA and CDR2 FQGNSA. DNA of the CDR3: TGTGCCAGCAGCTTAATGGGGACAGGGCCTGAAGCTTTCTTT. It yields the protein CASSLMGTGPEAFF.

This clone was counted a single time. V is TRBV5-1 and J is TRBJ2-3; possibly TRBD2 for D (5 bases). CDR3 length equals 16 residues. With 6 bases removed from V and 3 bases from J, the gap between germline ends came to 20 bases. Per germline, CDR1 SGHRS and CDR2 YFSETQ. DNA of the CDR3: TGCGCCAGCATATCCCGGCCGGGGATTAGAACAGATACGCAGTATTTT. This codes for CASISRPGIRTDTQYF.

This chain uses TRBV4-3 with TRBJ1-1, with D unresolved. Germline CDR1 is LGHNA and CDR2 is YSLEER. The V and J ends lost 3 bases and 0 bases respectively, with 11 bases between them. This CDR3 contains 15 residues. The CDR3 here is CASSQGLQVNTEAFF. CDR3 in DNA: TGCGCCAGCAGCCAGGGATTGCAAGTGAACACTGAAGCTTTCTTT.

The chain has TRBV19 and TRBJ1-1, with TRBD1 matching over 7 bases. CDR1 and CDR2 (germline): LNHDA, SQIVND (reference sequence). V shed 6 bases, J shed 1 base, and the junction held 5 bases outside the gene matches. The CDR3 runs 14 residues. CDR3 bases: TGTGCCAGTAGGCTCGCAGGGGGGAACACTGAAGCTTTCTTT. Translating it yields CASRLAGGNTEAFF.

This chain links TRBV27 with TRBJ1-1; 7 bases fit TRBD1. Germline V gene data show CDR1 as MNHEY and CDR2 as SMNVEV (reference sequence). J gave up 0 bases and V 7 bases, and 8 bases lay outside the gene matches. The CDR3 length is 15 residues. CDR3 nucleotides: TGTGCCAGCATTGCGGACAGGAGGATGAACACTGAAGCTTTCTTT. It yields the protein CASIADRRMNTEAFF.

The chain joins TRBV5-5 to TRBJ1-2, with a possible D match to TRBD1 (6 bases). This CDR3 is built from 14 residues. Germline V gene data show CDR1 as SGHKS and CDR2 as YYEKEE (reference sequence). V lost 2 bases and J lost 4, with 12 bases in between. Here the CDR3 reads CASSLQGAGYGYTF. The CDR3 nucleotides are TGTGCCAGCAGCTTACAGGGAGCGGGCTATGGCTACACCTTC.

This chain connects TRBV9 to TRBJ1-1; D not certain. Germline V CDR1 and CDR2: SGDLS, YYNGEE. V was shortened by 3 bases and J by 0 bases, with 6 bases between the two germline ends. The CDR3 is 13 residues long. The DNA of the CDR3 is TGTGCCAGCAGCGGTCAGATGAACACTGAAGCTTTCTTT. Amino acid sequence: CASSGQMNTEAFF.

J is TRBJ2-2 and V is TRBV9, with unresolved D. Germline loops: CDR1 SGDLS, CDR2 YYNGEE. The CDR3 has 12 residues. The V end was cut by 7 bases, the J end by 3 bases, with 7 bases between. The CDR3 bases are TGTGCCAGCCGCCGGGACACCGGGGAGCTGTTTTTT. This translates into CASRRDTGELFF.

The chain uses TRBV7-9 and TRBJ1-1; D unclear. The V end was cut by 4 bases, the J end by 0 bases, with 9 bases between. CDR1 is SEHNR, CDR2 FQNEAQ, per germline (reference sequence). The CDR3 contains 14 residues. The CDR3 DNA follows: TGTGCCAGCAGCTCCCCCCGGCTGAACACTGAAGCTTTCTTT. Translating gives CASSSPRLNTEAFF.

This chain joins TRBV19 and TRBJ2-3; D is ambiguous. Germline V gene lookup returns CDR1 LNHDA and CDR2 SQIVND (reference sequence). V dropped 5 bases and J dropped 0 bases, with 15 bases sitting between them. This CDR3 spans 16 amino acids. The CDR3 protein is CASSDPGTSSTDTQYF. The CDR3 DNA sequence: TGTGCCAGTAGTGATCCCGGAACGTCTAGCACAGATACGCAGTATTTT.